This T cell receptor beta chain was documented in a study of graft-versus-host responses after intestinal transplantation. Looking at the study overall: Transplants given to recipients were multivisceral, liver-intestinal, or isolated intestinal.

TCRdb keeps only in-frame clones here, not all; method: immunoSEQ multiplex PCR. The sample has some 90,000 clones, roughly nine tenths seen once. With regard to this clone: Its specificity is not known.

General study results and limits: Graft-versus-host to host-versus-graft clonal ratios in allografts were high in patients with graft-donor T cell macrochimerism. Peak circulating GvH clone levels were associated with early post-transplant HvG declines. Recipient marrow showed GvH clones, some seen first in ileum or blood.

The V end lost 10 bases, the J end lost 4 bases, and 14 bases lay between the germline ends. The germline gives CDR1 MNHNS, CDR2 SASEGT. This CDR3 has 13 amino acids. The TCR originated in a human donor who received an intestinal transplant. This chain connects TRBV6-1 to TRBJ1-5; D ambiguous. Source: unstimulated CD4+ T cells sorted from spleen or lymph node cells, taken before intestinal transplant. CDR3 residues: CATGSSGNQPQHF. CDR3 in DNA: TGTGCCACCGGAAGTTCCGGGAATCAGCCCCAGCATTTT.